The 23 T cell receptor beta chains below come from one sample, sequenced in a study of cytomegalovirus exposure and HLA in healthy donors. The assay was immunoSEQ multiplex PCR, and TCRdb's table has in-frame clones only and misses some. This repertoire shows over 100,000 clones, roughly 90% found once; its top ten account for about 6%. Sample: PBMCs. The receptors come from a woman aged 18-29 years in good health and CMV-seropositive.

CDR3 sequence: CASRPGGSGNTIYF. CDR3 nucleotides: TGCGCCAGCAGGCCCGGGGGCTCTGGAAACACCATATATTTT. This chain uses TRBV10-2 with TRBJ1-3, with D possibly TRBD1 on 5 matching bases. With 6 bases removed from V and 0 bases from J, the gap between germline ends came to 9 bases. Germline-derived CDR1 and CDR2 are WSHSY and SAAADI. The CDR3 is made up of 14 amino acids.

The chain joins TRBV11-1 to TRBJ2-1, with D unresolved. The V gene lost 5 bases and the J gene lost 8 bases, with 13 bases spanning the gap. The germline V gene encodes CDR1 SGHAT and CDR2 FQDESV (reference sequence). The CDR3 consists of 13 residues. CDR3 coding DNA: TGTGCCAGCAGCCGAGACGCAGGCTATGAGCAGTTCTTC. This gives the protein CASSRDAGYEQFF.

CDR3 protein: CASSWLETGYNTEAFF. CDR3 sequence (DNA): TGTGCCAGCAGTTGGTTGGAGACAGGGTATAACACTGAAGCTTTCTTT. This sequence joins TRBV7-8 and TRBJ1-1; 7 nucleotides match TRBD1. The CDR3 runs to 16 residues. Germline V CDR1 and CDR2: SGHVS, FQNEAQ. V shed 6 bases, J shed 2 bases, and the junction held 12 bases outside the gene matches.

The chain recombines TRBV30 with TRBJ2-3; no definite D call. V was clipped by 0 bases and J by 4 bases, with 8 bases between them. The CDR3 is made up of 13 amino acids. The V gene's germline CDR1 is GTSNPN and CDR2 SVGIG (reference sequence). CDR3 amino acids: CAWSVLWSDTQYF. The DNA of the CDR3 is TGTGCCTGGAGTGTACTTTGGTCAGATACGCAGTATTTT.

J is TRBJ2-5 and V is TRBV9, with D possibly TRBD2 on 5 matching bases. V gave up 0 bases and J gave up 2 bases, with 8 bases separating them. The CDR3 has 14 residues. Per the germline V gene, CDR1 is SGDLS and CDR2 is YYNGEE. The CDR3 sequence: CASSVAGGQETQYF. The CDR3 DNA reads as TGTGCCAGCAGCGTAGCGGGCGGGCAAGAGACCCAGTACTTC.

The CDR3 nucleotides read TGTGCCAGCAGTGACTCAGCGGGGTCCTACAATGAGCAGTTCTTC. Its protein product is CASSDSAGSYNEQFF. The V and J genes are TRBV6-4 and TRBJ2-1; TRBD2 matches at 7 bases. This CDR3 is built from 15 residues. J was trimmed by 1 base and V by 0 bases; bases with no gene match: 0. The germline V gene has CDR1 MRHNA and CDR2 SNTAGT.

The V call is TRBV5-5, the J call TRBJ1-1, with D possibly TRBD1 on 6 matching bases. The CDR3 has 13 residues. The germline CDR1 and CDR2 sequences are SGHKS and YYEKEE (reference sequence). V lost 4 bases and J 4 bases, leaving 11 bases between the germline ends. The CDR3 here is CASSGGHGTEAFF. The CDR3 DNA reads as TGTGCCAGCAGCGGGGGACATGGCACTGAAGCTTTCTTT.

A note on this clone: The sample contains more than one DNA sequence encoding this CDR3. The rearrangement uses TRBV4-1 and TRBJ2-7, with D maybe TRBD2 (6 bases). With 1 base removed from V and 1 base from J, the gap between germline ends came to 11 bases. Germline CDR1 reads MGHRA; CDR2 reads YSYEKL. The CDR3 length is 15 residues. The CDR3 coding sequence is TGCGCCAGCAGCCAAGCAGCGGGCCAGTCCTACGAGCAGTACTTC. This sequence encodes CASSQAAGQSYEQYF.

This clone appeared once. V and J are TRBV5-1 and TRBJ2-3, with 9 bases that match TRBD1. J lost 7 bases, V lost 9 bases, and 15 bases had no gene match. Looked up from germline, CDR1 is SGHRS and CDR2 is YFSETQ. The CDR3 extends over 15 amino acids. CDR3 bases: TGCGCCACCCGGTCCGGGACAGGGACCATATATACGCAGTATTTT. This encodes CATRSGTGTIYTQYF.

This clone has more than one count but fewer than ten. The J gene is TRBJ2-3, the V gene TRBV9, with a tentative D call TRBD2 (6 bases). Deletions cut 0 bases from V and 0 bases from J, with 14 bases between. This CDR3 region has 17 residues. Germline CDR1 and CDR2: SGDLS and YYNGEE. CDR3 coding DNA: TGTGCCAGCAGCGTAGAGGGCCGCGGGGATAGCACAGATACGCAGTATTTT. This sequence encodes CASSVEGRGDSTDTQYF.

A word on this clone: One end of the junction is discordant with germline, which a read error may explain. CDR3 protein: CASSLGQGVGEQFF. The CDR3 bases are TGTGCTAGCAGCTTGGGACAAGGGGTGGGTGAGCAGTTCTTC. This chain connects TRBV7-7 to TRBJ2-1, with D possibly being TRBD1 (6 bases). The CDR3 runs 14 residues. Germline CDR1 and CDR2: SSHAT and FNYEAQ (reference sequence).

The DNA of the CDR3 is TGTGCCAGCAGTCCGACAGGACAGCCCCAGGGGACTGAAGCTTTCTTT. Translation: CASSPTGQPQGTEAFF. The V call is TRBV28, the J call TRBJ1-1, with D possibly TRBD1 on 6 matching bases. Trimming took 5 bases from V and 5 from J, leaving 21 bases between them. The length of the CDR3 is 16 residues. CDR1 and CDR2 (germline): MDHEN, SYDVKM.

The rearrangement links TRBV28 to TRBJ2-4; 8 nucleotides line up with TRBD1. V gave up 4 bases and J gave up 8 bases; unmatched junction bases: 16. Looked up from germline, CDR1 is MDHEN and CDR2 is SYDVKM. The length of the CDR3 is 17 residues. CDR3 coding DNA: TGTGCCAGCAGTTCTAACGACAGGGGAAATATGTTCGACATTCAGTACTTC. Protein sequence: CASSSNDRGNMFDIQYF.

The chain links TRBV4-1 to TRBJ1-2; 10 bases match TRBD1. Trimming cost V 2 bases and J 7 bases; bases outside gene matches: 16. Germline CDR1 and CDR2: MGHRA and YSYEKL. The CDR3 has 18 residues. The CDR3 protein is CASSQPGTGESFFFGYTF. CDR3 in DNA: TGCGCCAGCAGCCAACCGGGGACAGGGGAATCCTTCTTCTTTGGCTACACCTTC.

This clone occurred once. The V call is TRBV19, the J call TRBJ1-2; TRBD1 matches at 9 bases. CDR1 LNHDA and CDR2 SQIVND come from the germline V gene (reference sequence). The V segment lost 3 bases and the J segment 2 bases; nucleotides outside the gene matches: 10. CDR3 length: 17 residues. The CDR3 DNA reads as TGTGCCAGTAGTATGTCTAGGACAGGGGCCAGAAACTATGGCTACACCTTC. Protein: CASSMSRTGARNYGYTF.

The rearrangement joins TRBV19 to TRBJ1-4; tentatively, D is TRBD1 (6 bases). The germline V gene has CDR1 LNHDA and CDR2 SQIVND (reference sequence). The CDR3 sequence is 12 residues long. V was cut by 5 bases and J by 8 bases, with 9 bases left in between. The CDR3 nucleotides are TGTGCCAGTAGTCCAAGGGGGGAAAAACTGTTTTTT. Translation gives CASSPRGEKLFF.

This chain links TRBV7-6 with TRBJ1-4; a possible D gene is TRBD1 (6 bases). Trimming pared 3 bases from V and 2 bases from J, leaving 13 bases between. The CDR3 totals 16 residues. The germline V gene has CDR1 SGHVS and CDR2 FNYEAQ. In nucleotides, the CDR3 is TGTGCCAGCAGCTTGGTCAGGGGTTCGACTAATGAAAAACTGTTTTTT. It yields the protein CASSLVRGSTNEKLFF.

J is TRBJ1-2 and V is TRBV5-6; D may be TRBD1 (5 bases). The ends were cut back, 0 bases at V and 7 bases at J, with 13 bases in the middle. CDR3 size: 14 residues. Germline lookup yields CDR1 SGHDT and CDR2 YYEEEE. The CDR3 sequence: CASSLGVPGLGYTF. The DNA of the CDR3 is TGTGCCAGCAGCTTGGGGGTTCCAGGGCTTGGCTACACCTTC. The full variable domain, in which reference TRBV5-6 and TRBJ1-2 provide the parts outside the CDR3, is DAGVTQSPTHLIKTRGQQVTLRCSPKSGHDTVSWYQQALGQGPQFIFQYYEEEERQRGNFPDRFSGHQFPNYSSELNVNALLLGDSALYLCASSLGVPGLGYTFGSGTRLTVV.

J is TRBJ1-5 and V is TRBV6-5; D is perhaps TRBD1 (5 bases). The CDR3 consists of 14 residues. Germline CDR1 MNHEY, CDR2 SVGAGI. V was cut by 6 bases and J by 7 bases, with 16 bases left in between. The CDR3 is CASRKGGGSQPQHF. As DNA, the CDR3 is TGTGCCAGCAGGAAAGGCGGGGGATCGCAGCCCCAGCATTTT.

As to this clone: At one of its ends the junction is not consistent with the germline gene, which may arise from a read error. The V gene is TRBV7-7, the J gene TRBJ2-5; TRBD2 agrees at 11 bases. The germline V gene has CDR1 SSHAT and CDR2 FNYEAQ (reference sequence). CDR3 length: 16 amino acids. The CDR3 nucleotides are TGTGCTAGCAGCTCAATGGCTAGCGGGGGGTCGGAGACCCAGTACTTC. Translation gives CASSSMASGGSETQYF.

The chain combines TRBV30 with TRBJ1-2; D not certain. The CDR3 contains 13 residues. CDR1 and CDR2 (germline): GTSNPN, SVGIG (reference sequence). Between the trimmed V and J ends, which lost 2 bases and 7 bases, there was a span of 14 bases. The CDR3 protein is CAWSYGPIGGYTF. CDR3 nucleotides: TGTGCCTGGAGTTACGGTCCAATTGGTGGCTACACCTTC.

The chain has TRBV5-1 and TRBJ2-2; 15 positions match TRBD2. Germline assignment: CDR1 SGHRS and CDR2 YFSETQ. The CDR3 sequence is 18 residues long. V trimming: 4 bases; J trimming: 4 bases; junction bases outside the gene matches: 8. Written as DNA, the CDR3 is TGCGCCAGCAGCCTATGGACTAGCGGGGGGGGGATCACCGGGGAGCTGTTTTTT. This codes for CASSLWTSGGGITGELFF. Using reference TRBV5-1 and TRBJ2-2 for the parts outside the CDR3, the full variable domain is KAGVTQTPRYLIKTRGQQVTLSCSPISGHRSVSWYQQTPGQGLQFLFEYFSETQRNKGNFPGRFSGRQFSNSRSEMNVSTLELGDSALYLCASSLWTSGGGITGELFFGEGSRLTVL.

The V gene is TRBV5-1, the J gene TRBJ1-2; 10 bases match TRBD1. Germline trimming cut 4 bases from V and 5 bases from J; bases unmatched to any gene: 2. The CDR3 contains 13 residues. Germline CDR1 is SGHRS and CDR2 is YFSETQ. Here the CDR3 reads CASSPGQGYGYTF. In DNA, the CDR3 is TGCGCCAGCAGCCCGGGACAGGGGTATGGCTACACCTTC.